This TCR beta chain was retrieved from a study of shared T cell receptors in the human thymus. Sequencing was performed with immunoSEQ multiplex PCR; in TCRdb, only in-frame clones are kept and a portion is missing. The repertoire consists of about 660,000 clones, with roughly 88% occurring once and the leading ten covering 0.0095% to 0.013%. With 1 base clipped from V and 7 bases from J, the junction kept 6 bases outside the gene matches. The CDR3 spans 15 residues. The germline gives CDR1 LGHNA, CDR2 YNFKEQ. These same data were also listed under a study on human thymus T cells. That paper states: The sample donors, healthy Finnish infants, were having corrective surgery for congenital heart defects. The thymus tissue came from resections taken during corrective heart surgery. Repertoires sampled from thymus and blood appeared biased in V and J gene usage. What related research reported was that thymic repertoires overlapped highly among unrelated individuals.

Sequencing input: thymocytes. The clonotype was recovered from a boy under two years old with a congenital heart defect. The chain has TRBV4-2 and TRBJ2-3; 9 nucleotides line up with TRBD2. CDR3 protein: CASSQAILAGYTQYF. In DNA form, the CDR3 reads TGTGCCAGCAGCCAAGCCATTCTAGCGGGGTATACGCAGTATTTT.